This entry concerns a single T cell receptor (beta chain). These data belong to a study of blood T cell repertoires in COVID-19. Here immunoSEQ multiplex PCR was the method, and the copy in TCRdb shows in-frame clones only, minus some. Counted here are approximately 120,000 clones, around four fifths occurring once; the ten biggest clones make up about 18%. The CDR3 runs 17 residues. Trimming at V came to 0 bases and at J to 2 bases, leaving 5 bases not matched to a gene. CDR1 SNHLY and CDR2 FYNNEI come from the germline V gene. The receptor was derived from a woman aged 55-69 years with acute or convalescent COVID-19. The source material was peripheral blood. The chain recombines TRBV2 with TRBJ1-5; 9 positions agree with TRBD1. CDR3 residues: CASSEAGTGKGNQPQHF. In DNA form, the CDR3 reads TGTGCCAGCAGTGAAGCGGGGACAGGGAAGGGCAATCAGCCCCAGCATTTT.